These 3 T cell receptor beta chains were all obtained from the same sample, sequenced in a study of cytomegalovirus exposure and HLA in healthy donors. In the PCR, 60 Vbeta and 13 Jbeta primers were used. Profiling relied on immunoSEQ multiplex PCR, and the TCRdb table lists in-frame clones only, not all of them. The sample records approximately 220,000 clones, around 75% being singletons. The sample taken for sequencing was PBMCs. The receptors here all came from a woman aged 30 to 39 in good health and CMV-seronegative.

The genes are TRBV6-6 and TRBJ2-7; D is possibly TRBD1 (6 bases). CDR1 is MNHNY, CDR2 SVGAGI, per germline (reference sequence). The CDR3 totals 13 residues. V lost 5 bases to trimming and J lost 2 bases, with 10 bases between them. The CDR3 here is CASSTDRTYEQYF. CDR3 nucleotides: TGTGCCAGCAGTACCGACAGGACCTACGAGCAGTACTTC.

Only a few counts were recorded for this clone. The V gene is TRBV11-2, the J gene TRBJ1-1, with TRBD1 as a possible D gene (6 bases). The CDR3 covers 14 residues. CDR1 and CDR2 from the germline V gene are SGHAT and FQNNGV. V was clipped by 5 bases and J by 4 bases, with 14 bases between them. DNA for the CDR3: TGTGCCAGCAGCGCAACAGGGCGTCGCACTGAAGCTTTCTTT. Translated, it gives CASSATGRRTEAFF.

This chain uses TRBV18 with TRBJ1-5; no reliable D call. V was shortened by 3 bases and J by 3 bases, with 6 bases between the two germline ends. CDR1 is KGHSH, CDR2 LQKENI, per germline. The CDR3 contains 13 residues. CDR3 amino acids: CASSPSHNQPQHF. The CDR3 DNA is TGTGCCAGCTCACCCTCACACAATCAGCCCCAGCATTTT.